This T cell receptor beta chain was captured by sequencing in a study of shared clonotypes between healthy human individuals. The CDR3 covers 16 residues. Germline V gives CDR1 SGDLS, CDR2 YYNGEE. V shed 0 bases and J shed 5 bases, with 15 bases lying between them. Profiled with immunoSEQ multiplex PCR; TCRdb holds only in-frame clones, not every one. The table has about 710,000 clones, approximately 73% seen once. The receptor's source is a woman aged 30 to 39 in good health. This chain uses TRBV9 with TRBJ1-5, with D tentatively TRBD1 (5 bases). Sequencing was carried out using memory CD4+ T cells sorted from blood. The subset denotes: CD45RA-negative fraction. The CDR3 sequence: CASSVGRDATDQPQHF. CDR3 sequence (DNA): TGTGCCAGCAGCGTAGGTCGGGACGCGACAGATCAGCCCCAGCATTTT.